The T cell receptor beta chain under discussion was sequenced for a study of cytomegalovirus exposure and HLA in healthy donors. Comments on this clone: The target antigen is unknown.

V lost 5 bases to trimming and J lost 10 bases; unmatched junction nucleotides: 15. This CDR3 region has 15 residues. Germline V gene lookup returns CDR1 LNHDA and CDR2 SQIVND (reference sequence). Points from the study as a whole: The study assumed roughly uniform donor sequencing depth for presence/absence analyses.

PCR was performed using 60 Vbeta and 13 Jbeta primers. Measured with immunoSEQ multiplex PCR; TCRdb has only the in-frame clones, and not every one. This table has some 200,000 clones, 70% to 80% appearing once. This chain links TRBV19 with TRBJ2-7; 9 bases fit TRBD2. The TCR originated in a male donor in good health and CMV-seropositive. Sequencing input: PBMCs. Here the CDR3 reads CASSASLAGLGSQYF. The CDR3 bases are TGTGCCAGTAGTGCGTCTCTAGCGGGATTAGGGAGTCAGTACTTC.